What follows is one T cell receptor (beta chain) and its context. Its specificity is unknown. Germline trimming cut 10 bases from V and 5 bases from J; bases unmatched to any gene: 17. Germline loops: CDR1 SGHTS, CDR2 YDEGEE. The CDR3 runs 15 residues. The data derive from a study of identical twins. Study results and limitations: Insertions ran lower in abundant cord blood beta clonotypes, though not in memory repertoires.

TCRdb processed the 5' RACE reads anew with MiXCR; each CDR3 protein has one entry. The sample includes roughly 770,000 distinct CDR3 sequences, about 20% seen only once; the top ten take about 12%. These records were also assigned to another study, of T cells expressing NK-cell markers. This second study says: Seven of the eight sequenced donors were HCMV-seropositive; one was seronegative. Six donors carried dominant NKG2C+ clonotypes that made up about 1.0-7.5% of their CD8+ T cells. There were a few donors in whom these clonotypes also led the CD3+CD56-NKG2C+ fraction.

The chain carries TRBV5-8 and TRBJ2-7; TRBD2 matches 8 bases. The sequenced material came from PBMCs. This sequence originates from a woman aged 18-29 years in good health. CDR3 amino acids: CASLAYGGRMNEQYF. For the CDR3, the DNA is TGTGCCTCCCTAGCTTACGGCGGGAGGATGAACGAGCAGTACTTC.